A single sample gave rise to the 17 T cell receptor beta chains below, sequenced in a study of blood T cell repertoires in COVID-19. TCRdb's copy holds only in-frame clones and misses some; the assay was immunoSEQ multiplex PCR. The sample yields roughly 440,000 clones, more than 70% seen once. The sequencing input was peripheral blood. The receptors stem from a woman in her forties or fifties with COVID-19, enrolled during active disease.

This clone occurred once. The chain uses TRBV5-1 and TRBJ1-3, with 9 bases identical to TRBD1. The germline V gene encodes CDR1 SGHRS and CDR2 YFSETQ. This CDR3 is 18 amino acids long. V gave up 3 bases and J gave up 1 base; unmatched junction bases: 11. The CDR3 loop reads CASSSDPGQGRSGNTIYF. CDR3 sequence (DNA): TGCGCCAGCAGCTCTGACCCCGGACAGGGGAGGTCTGGAAACACCATATATTTT.

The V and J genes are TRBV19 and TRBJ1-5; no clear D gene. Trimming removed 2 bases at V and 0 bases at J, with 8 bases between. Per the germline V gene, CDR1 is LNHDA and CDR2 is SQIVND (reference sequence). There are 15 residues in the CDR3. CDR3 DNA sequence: TGTGCCAGTAGTATAATGGCTTATAGCAATCAGCCCCAGCATTTT. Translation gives CASSIMAYSNQPQHF.

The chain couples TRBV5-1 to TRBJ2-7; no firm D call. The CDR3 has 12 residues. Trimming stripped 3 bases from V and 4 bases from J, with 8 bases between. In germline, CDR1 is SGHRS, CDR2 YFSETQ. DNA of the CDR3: TGCGCCAGCAGCTCCACATCTTACGAGCAGTACTTC. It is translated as CASSSTSYEQYF.

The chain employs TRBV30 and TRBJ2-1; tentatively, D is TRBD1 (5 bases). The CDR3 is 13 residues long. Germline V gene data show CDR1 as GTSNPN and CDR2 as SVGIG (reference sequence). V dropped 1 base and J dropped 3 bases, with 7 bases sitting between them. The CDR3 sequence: CAWSAQGYNEQFF. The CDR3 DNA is TGTGCCTGGAGTGCGCAGGGCTACAATGAGCAGTTCTTC.

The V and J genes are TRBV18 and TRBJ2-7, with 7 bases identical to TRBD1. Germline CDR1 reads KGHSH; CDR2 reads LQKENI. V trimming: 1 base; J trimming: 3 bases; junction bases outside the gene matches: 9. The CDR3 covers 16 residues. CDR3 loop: CASSPRGRGKSYEQYF. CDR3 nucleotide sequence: TGTGCCAGCTCACCACGGGGCAGGGGGAAAAGCTACGAGCAGTACTTC.

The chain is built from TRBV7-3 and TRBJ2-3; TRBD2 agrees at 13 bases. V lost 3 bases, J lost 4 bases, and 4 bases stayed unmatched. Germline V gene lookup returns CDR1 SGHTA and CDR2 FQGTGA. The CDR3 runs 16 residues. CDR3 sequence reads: CASSLWTSGGADTQYF. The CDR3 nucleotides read TGTGCCAGCAGCTTGTGGACTAGCGGGGGTGCAGATACGCAGTATTTT.

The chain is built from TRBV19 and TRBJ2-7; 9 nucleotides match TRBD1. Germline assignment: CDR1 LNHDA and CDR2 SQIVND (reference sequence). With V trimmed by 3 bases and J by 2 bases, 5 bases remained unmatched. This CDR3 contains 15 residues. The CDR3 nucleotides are TGTGCCAGTAGTATTAACACAGGGGGCACCTACGAGCAGTACTTC. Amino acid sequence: CASSINTGGTYEQYF. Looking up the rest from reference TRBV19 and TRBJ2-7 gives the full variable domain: DGGITQSPKYLFRKEGQNVTLSCEQNLNHDAMYWYRQDPGQGLRLIYYSQIVNDFQKGDIAEGYSVSREKKESFPLTVTSAQKNPTAFYLCASSINTGGTYEQYFGPGTRLTVT.

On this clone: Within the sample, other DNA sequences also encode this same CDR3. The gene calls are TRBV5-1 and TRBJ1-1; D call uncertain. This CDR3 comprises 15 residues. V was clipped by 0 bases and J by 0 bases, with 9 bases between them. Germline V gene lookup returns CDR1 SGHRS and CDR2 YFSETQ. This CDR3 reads CASSLDRGMNTEAFF. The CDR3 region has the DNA TGCGCCAGCAGCTTGGATAGAGGTATGAACACTGAAGCTTTCTTT.

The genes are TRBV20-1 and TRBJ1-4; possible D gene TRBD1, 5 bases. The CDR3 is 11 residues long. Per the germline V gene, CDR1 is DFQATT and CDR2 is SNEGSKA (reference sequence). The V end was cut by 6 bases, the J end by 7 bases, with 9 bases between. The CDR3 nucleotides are TGCAGTGCCCTAGGGGCTGAAAAACTGTTTTTT. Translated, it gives CSALGAEKLFF.

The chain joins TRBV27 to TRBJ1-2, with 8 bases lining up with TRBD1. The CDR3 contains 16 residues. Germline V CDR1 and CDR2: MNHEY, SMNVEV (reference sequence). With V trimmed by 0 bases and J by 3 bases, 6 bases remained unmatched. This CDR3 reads CASSLSRGQGYYGYTF. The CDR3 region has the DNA TGTGCCAGCAGTTTATCCCGCGGACAGGGTTACTATGGCTACACCTTC.

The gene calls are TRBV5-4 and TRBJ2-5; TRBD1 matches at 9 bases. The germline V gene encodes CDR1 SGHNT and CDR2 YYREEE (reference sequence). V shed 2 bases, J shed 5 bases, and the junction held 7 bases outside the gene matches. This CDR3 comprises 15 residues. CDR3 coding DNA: TGTGCCAGCAGCTTCGGGACAGGGATGCGGGAGACCCAGTACTTC. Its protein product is CASSFGTGMRETQYF.

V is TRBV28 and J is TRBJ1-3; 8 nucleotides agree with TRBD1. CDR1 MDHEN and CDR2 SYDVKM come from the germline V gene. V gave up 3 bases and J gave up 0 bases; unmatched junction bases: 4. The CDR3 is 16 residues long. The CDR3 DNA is TGTGCCAGCAGTTTGTTTCAGGGGGCCTCTGGAAACACCATATATTTT. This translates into CASSLFQGASGNTIYF.

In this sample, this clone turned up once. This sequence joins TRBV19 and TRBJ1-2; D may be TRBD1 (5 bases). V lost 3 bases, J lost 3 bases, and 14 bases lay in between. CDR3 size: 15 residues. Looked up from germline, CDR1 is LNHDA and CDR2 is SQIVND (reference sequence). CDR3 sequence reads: CASSIMGDFHYGYTF. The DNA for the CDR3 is TGTGCCAGTAGTATTATGGGGGACTTCCACTATGGCTACACCTTC.

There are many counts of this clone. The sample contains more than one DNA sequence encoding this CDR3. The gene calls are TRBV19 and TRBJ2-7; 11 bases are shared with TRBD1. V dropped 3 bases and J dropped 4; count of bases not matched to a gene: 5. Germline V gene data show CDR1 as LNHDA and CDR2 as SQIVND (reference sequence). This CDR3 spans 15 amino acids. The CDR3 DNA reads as TGTGCCAGTAGTATCTCAGGGACAGGGGGTTACGAGCAGTACTTC. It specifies CASSISGTGGYEQYF.

The CDR3 sequence: CASNRGYGEQFF. CDR3 nucleotides: TGCGCCAGCAACAGGGGTTACGGTGAGCAGTTCTTC. This chain joins TRBV5-1 and TRBJ2-1, with 7 bases lining up with TRBD1. CDR3 length: 12 amino acids. The J segment lost 9 bases and the V segment lost 6 bases, leaving 6 bases of the junction unmatched. CDR1 and CDR2 from the germline V gene are SGHRS and YFSETQ.

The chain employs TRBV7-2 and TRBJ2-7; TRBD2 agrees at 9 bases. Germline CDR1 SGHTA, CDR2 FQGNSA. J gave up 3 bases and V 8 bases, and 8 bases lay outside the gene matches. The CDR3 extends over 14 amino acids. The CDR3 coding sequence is TGTGCCAGCTCGCGGACTAGCGATTACTACGAGCAGTACTTC. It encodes CASSRTSDYYEQYF.

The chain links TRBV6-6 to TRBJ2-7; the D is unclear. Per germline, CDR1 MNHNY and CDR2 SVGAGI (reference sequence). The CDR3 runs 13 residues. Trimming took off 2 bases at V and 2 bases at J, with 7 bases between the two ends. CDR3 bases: TGTGCCAGCAGTTACCCTACTACCTACGAGCAGTACTTC. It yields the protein CASSYPTTYEQYF.